Following are 21 T cell receptor beta chains from one sample sequenced in a study of T cell repertoires in cytomegalovirus infection. TCRdb re-called the reads through MiXCR, storing one row per CDR3 protein. The table shows roughly 920,000 distinct CDR3 sequences, with about a third occurring only once. Antigen specificity for these receptors is unknown. The specimen comprised cultured CD8+ T cells from PBMCs, sampled from culture after CMV antigen stimulation. These receptors were collected from a human donor in good health (CMV status not recorded). Some clones in this sample may be carry-over from other donors' samples.

The J gene is TRBJ2-2, the V gene TRBV9, with TRBD2 as a possible D gene (6 bases). The CDR3 sequence is 15 residues long. The V end was cut by 3 bases, the J end by 0 bases, with 9 bases between. Germline CDR1 and CDR2: SGDLS and YYNGEE. The CDR3 bases are TGTGCCAGCAGCGAGTCGGGGGCGAACACCGGGGAGCTGTTTTTT. Its translation: CASSESGANTGELFF.

The chain's CDR3 is CASTQPPREKLFF. The CDR3 DNA reads as TGTGCCAGTACTCAGCCACCAAGAGAAAAACTGTTTTTT. This chain joins TRBV19 and TRBJ1-4; no clear D gene. CDR1 LNHDA and CDR2 SQIVND come from the germline V gene (reference sequence). V was trimmed by 7 bases and J by 8 bases, leaving 14 bases between them. CDR3 length equals 13 residues.

The chain is built from TRBV18 and TRBJ2-1; D possibly uses TRBD1 or TRBD2 (5 bases each). V was cut by 1 base and J by 0 bases, with 13 bases left in between. CDR1 is KGHSH, CDR2 LQKENI, per germline. CDR3 length: 17 residues. The CDR3 here is CASSPLPQGRSYNEQFF. In DNA form, the CDR3 reads TGTGCCAGCTCACCACTGCCCCAGGGACGCTCCTACAATGAGCAGTTCTTC.

The chain carries TRBV7-8 and TRBJ2-7; tentatively, D is TRBD2 (6 bases). The CDR3 runs to 13 residues. Deletions cut 5 bases from V and 4 bases from J, with 12 bases between. In germline, CDR1 is SGHVS, CDR2 FQNEAQ. The CDR3 here is CASSTELAYEQYF. Written as DNA, the CDR3 is TGTGCCAGCAGCACCGAGCTAGCGTACGAGCAGTACTTC.

This rearrangement joins TRBV20-1 to TRBJ2-5, with 12 bases that match TRBD2. Germline V gene sequence: CDR1 DFQATT, CDR2 SNEGSKA (reference sequence). The CDR3 covers 15 residues. V was clipped by 6 bases and J by 2 bases; unmatched bases: 7. The CDR3 bases are TGCAGTGCCGTTTCGACTAGCGGGGGTCAAGAGACCCAGTACTTC. Its protein is CSAVSTSGGQETQYF.

This clonotype was observed many times. The chain is built from TRBV11-2 and TRBJ2-1; the match to TRBD2 covers 11 bases. The CDR3 loop spans 17 amino acids. Per the germline V gene, CDR1 is SGHAT and CDR2 is FQNNGV. V was clipped by 0 bases and J by 4 bases; unmatched bases: 5. The DNA for the CDR3 is TGTGCCAGCAGCTTAGATGCTAGCGGGGGGCTTTACAATGAGCAGTTCTTC. Translating gives CASSLDASGGLYNEQFF.

This clonotype appeared a few times. Written as DNA, the CDR3 is TGTGCCACCTCGAATCTGAAGCTAAATGAGCAGTTCTTC. Amino acids: CATSNLKLNEQFF. The genes are TRBV7-6 and TRBJ2-1; no firm D call. Germline assignment: CDR1 SGHVS and CDR2 FNYEAQ. The CDR3 consists of 13 residues. Trimming took off 10 bases at V and 7 bases at J, with 17 bases between the two ends.

V is TRBV20-1 and J is TRBJ1-2; TRBD1 is a possible D gene (6 bases). Germline CDR1 DFQATT, CDR2 SNEGSKA (reference sequence). The CDR3 has 16 amino acids. Trimming shortened V by 2 bases and J by 7 bases, and 23 bases separated the two germline ends. The CDR3 DNA is TGCAGTGCTAGATCCGTCGGGGGGGGGGGCGCCGTTGGCTACACCTTC. Encoded protein: CSARSVGGGGAVGYTF.

The chain recombines TRBV27 with TRBJ2-3; D unclear. With 6 bases removed from V and 6 bases from J, the gap between germline ends came to 13 bases. Germline V lookup: CDR1 MNHEY, CDR2 SMNVEV (reference sequence). This CDR3 is 13 amino acids long. The CDR3 loop is CASSPFGFDTQYF. CDR3 DNA: TGTGCCAGCAGCCCATTTGGGTTTGATACGCAGTATTTT.

This chain joins TRBV23-1 and TRBJ2-7, with D unclear. TRBV23-1 is an ORF for which the function is uncertain. There are 15 residues in the CDR3. Trimming removed 0 bases from V and 0 bases from J, with 9 bases in between. The CDR3 here is CASSQSYGNSYEQYF. The DNA for the CDR3 is TGCGCCAGCAGTCAATCTTATGGCAACTCCTACGAGCAGTACTTC.

The V and J genes are TRBV29-1 and TRBJ1-2; D call uncertain. Deletions cut 2 bases from V and 6 bases from J, with 10 bases between. Germline lookup yields CDR1 SQVTM and CDR2 ANQGSEA. The CDR3 consists of 12 residues. The CDR3 nucleotides read TGCAGCGTTGAACAAAGACAAAATGGCTACACCTTC. Translating gives CSVEQRQNGYTF.

This clonotype appeared a few times. The genes are TRBV6-6 and TRBJ2-7; D uncertain. Deletions cut 4 bases from V and 5 bases from J, with 9 bases between. Per the germline V gene, CDR1 is MNHNY and CDR2 is SVGAGI (reference sequence). This CDR3 has 12 amino acids. The CDR3 coding sequence is TGTGCCAGCAGTTCTCGGATTGACGAGCAGTACTTC. As protein: CASSSRIDEQYF.

The chain employs TRBV12-3 or TRBV12-4 and TRBJ1-6; D may be TRBD1 (6 bases). The CDR3 is 15 residues long. Trimming cost V 3 bases and J 7 bases, with 13 bases left between them. As DNA, the CDR3 is TGTGCCAGCAGTTTCCGGGGGGCCGCGAATTCACCCCTCCACTTT. Translation gives CASSFRGAANSPLHF.

V gene TRBV7-9 combines with J gene TRBJ2-1; tentative D call: TRBD2 (7 bases). Germline CDR1 SEHNR, CDR2 FQNEAQ (reference sequence). Deletions cut 7 bases from V and 4 bases from J, with 20 bases between. The CDR3 is 16 amino acids. The CDR3: CASIPKEGGGYNEQFF. The CDR3 region has the DNA TGTGCCAGCATCCCTAAGGAGGGGGGGGGATACAATGAGCAGTTCTTC.

The rearrangement joins TRBV12-3 or TRBV12-4 to TRBJ2-1; no clear D gene. The CDR3 is made up of 16 amino acids. Trimming took off 3 bases at V and 3 bases at J, with 15 bases between the two ends. CDR3 protein: CASSFIVAANYNEQFF. The CDR3 nucleotides are TGTGCCAGCAGTTTTATTGTGGCGGCCAACTACAATGAGCAGTTCTTC.

This clonotype was detected a few times. The gene calls are TRBV15 and TRBJ2-5; D is possibly TRBD2 (5 bases). The V gene's germline CDR1 is LNHNV and CDR2 YYDKDF (reference sequence). The CDR3 has 16 amino acids. The germline V and J ends were trimmed by 5 bases and 2 bases, with 18 bases remaining between them. CDR3 sequence (DNA): TGTGCCACCAGCTCCTCGAGGGAGAACCATCAAGAGACCCAGTACTTC. Its protein is CATSSSRENHQETQYF.

This clonotype is a singleton in its sample. The V and J genes are TRBV25-1 and TRBJ1-1; TRBD1 is a possible D gene (5 bases). The germline CDR1 and CDR2 sequences are MGHDK and SYGVNS. The CDR3 contains 17 residues. Trimming removed 4 bases at V and 6 bases at J, with 24 bases between. CDR3 bases: TGTGCCAGCAGTGGCCCGTCGGGGCTGGGGGGACCCCCTGAAGCTTTCTTT. Residues: CASSGPSGLGGPPEAFF.

This clonotype was seen at least ten times. V usage is TRBV12-3 or TRBV12-4 and J usage is TRBJ1-5; tentative D call: TRBD1 (5 bases). V was pared by 2 bases and J by 0 bases, with 20 bases between. There are 19 residues in the CDR3. In nucleotides, the CDR3 is TGTGCCAGCAGTTTAACCCCCCCGGACATCTTCTCTAGCAATCAGCCCCAGCATTTT. Translation: CASSLTPPDIFSSNQPQHF.

This clonotype has only a few counts. The V gene is TRBV5-5, the J gene TRBJ2-7; D remains unclear. This CDR3 is built from 14 residues. With 3 bases removed from V and 2 bases from J, the gap between germline ends came to 12 bases. The V gene's germline CDR1 is SGHKS and CDR2 YYEKEE (reference sequence). The CDR3 nucleotides are TGTGCCAGCAGCTCCCTTGGCTCACCCTACGAGCAGTACGTC. It translates to CASSSLGSPYEQYV.

The chain links TRBV27 to TRBJ2-5; D is possibly TRBD1 or TRBD2 (6 bases each). CDR3 size: 15 residues. From germline, CDR1 is MNHEY and CDR2 SMNVEV (reference sequence). V was clipped by 2 bases and J by 5 bases, with 15 bases between them. In DNA form, the CDR3 reads TGTGCCAGCAGTTTAATTTCGGGGGCGTACGAGACCCAGTACTTC. Protein: CASSLISGAYETQYF.

This clonotype has just a few counts. The J gene is TRBJ2-1, the V gene TRBV19; 7 nucleotides match TRBD1. This CDR3 is built from 15 residues. V lost 3 bases, J lost 1 base, and 3 bases stayed unmatched. Germline V gives CDR1 LNHDA, CDR2 SQIVND (reference sequence). Here the CDR3 reads CASSMGTASYNEQFF. CDR3 nucleotide sequence: TGTGCCAGTAGTATGGGGACAGCATCCTACAATGAGCAGTTCTTC.